What follows is one T cell receptor beta chain and its context. The antigen is unknown. Germline assignment: CDR1 MNHEY and CDR2 SVGAGI. The CDR3 contains 14 residues. V lost 6 bases and J lost 3; bases outside the gene matches: 4. Blood specimens came from baseline, cycle 4 day 1, and cycle 7 day 1. These data belong to a study of OX40 agonist ivuxolimab in advanced cancers. Study as a whole: Hepatocellular carcinoma, melanoma, renal cell or head and neck cancer occurred in dose-escalation patients. Study outcomes and limitations: Low levels of normalized T-cell clonal expansion also appeared in some nonresponders. There were, on average, more expanded clones in CD8+ T cells than in CD4+.

Sequencing was performed with immunoSEQ multiplex PCR; in TCRdb, only in-frame clones are kept and a portion is missing. The sample lists 35,000 to 45,000 clones, 70% to 90% occurring once. The chain employs TRBV6-5 and TRBJ2-3, with TRBD1 identical over 9 bases. The sample was CD4+ or CD8+ T cells sorted from blood, taken in a trial of the OX40 agonist ivuxolimab. The clonotype originates from an adult with an advanced solid tumor such as melanoma, head and neck, liver or kidney cancer. CDR3 residues: CASSTGTGTDTQYF. The DNA of the CDR3 is TGTGCCAGCAGCACCGGGACAGGGACAGATACGCAGTATTTT.